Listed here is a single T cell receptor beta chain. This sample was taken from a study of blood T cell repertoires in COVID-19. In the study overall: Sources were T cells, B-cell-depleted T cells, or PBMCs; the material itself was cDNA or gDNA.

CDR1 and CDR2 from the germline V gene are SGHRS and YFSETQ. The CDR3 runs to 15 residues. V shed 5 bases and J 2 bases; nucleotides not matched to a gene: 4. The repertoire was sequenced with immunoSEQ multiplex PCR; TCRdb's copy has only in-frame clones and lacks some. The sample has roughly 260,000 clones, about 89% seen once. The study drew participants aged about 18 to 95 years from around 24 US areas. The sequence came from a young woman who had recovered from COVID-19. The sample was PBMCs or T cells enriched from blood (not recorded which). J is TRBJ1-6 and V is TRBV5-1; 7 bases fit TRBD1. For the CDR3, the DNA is TGCGCCAGCAGTGACGACAGGGCCTATAATTCACCCCTCCACTTT. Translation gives CASSDDRAYNSPLHF. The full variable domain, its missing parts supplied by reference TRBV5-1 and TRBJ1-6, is KAGVTQTPRYLIKTRGQQVTLSCSPISGHRSVSWYQQTPGQGLQFLFEYFSETQRNKGNFPGRFSGRQFSNSRSEMNVSTLELGDSALYLCASSDDRAYNSPLHFGNGTRLTVT.